These T cell receptor beta chains were read from a single sample in a study of human T cells and chemical hapten exposure. One entry per CDR3 protein, called by TCRdb with MiXCR from the RACE reads. The sample holds around 82,000 distinct CDR3 sequences, 6% to 8.5% seen once. This material consisted of whole blood, taken in connection with sensitization to the hapten diphenylcyclopropenone (DPC). Receptors were obtained from a woman younger than 45 with alopecia areata. Some clones in this sample may be carry-over from other donors' samples. CDR3s include the opening cysteine and the closing phenylalanine or tryptophan. Each record gives: D gene, J gene, clone size, V gene, CDR3 protein, CDR3 DNA. A D gene is named only where the DNA matches it firmly. A row's size may be missing; if present it is once, few, many or a size class.

>.|TRBJ2-7|many|TRBV7-2
CASSRWTSYEQYF
TGTGCCAGCAGCCGCTGGACCTCCTACGAGCAGTACTTC
>.|TRBJ1-3|few|TRBV27
CASSLNGPGSGNTIYF
TGTGCCAGCAGTTTAAACGGGCCCGGGTCTGGAAACACCATATATTTT
>.|TRBJ2-7|many|TRBV5-6
CASSWVEGYEQYF
TGTGCCAGCAGCTGGGTGGAGGGCTACGAGCAGTACTTC
>TRBD2|TRBJ2-2|many|TRBV5-4
CASRLAGGPNTGELFF
TGTGCCAGCAGACTAGCGGGGGGGCCGAACACCGGGGAGCTGTTTTTT
>.|TRBJ1-2|many|TRBV18
CASSPGQPSNYGYTF
TGTGCCAGCTCACCAGGACAGCCATCTAACTATGGCTACACCTTC
>.|TRBJ2-7|many|TRBV19
CASSPFLGGGEQYF
TGTGCCAGTAGCCCTTTCTTAGGAGGGGGCGAGCAGTACTTC
>TRBD2|TRBJ2-3|many|TRBV30
CAWSVGTSGGADTQYF
TGTGCCTGGAGTGTCGGGACTAGCGGGGGCGCAGATACGCAGTATTTT
>.|TRBJ1-6|.|TRBV20-1
CSASDRNSPLHF
TGCAGTGCTAGTGACAGGAATTCACCCCTCCACTTT
>.|TRBJ1-1|.|TRBV12-3/TRBV12-4
CASSSHGGGFKTEAFF
TGTGCCAGCAGTTCACACGGGGGGGGCTTTAAAACTGAAGCTTTCTTT
>.|TRBJ2-7|many|TRBV7-9
CASSPEGKSREQYF
TGTGCCAGCAGCCCCGAAGGCAAGTCTCGCGAGCAGTACTTC
>.|TRBJ1-3|many|TRBV12-3/TRBV12-4
CASSLALGGNTIYF
TGTGCCAGCAGTTTAGCGCTTGGTGGAAACACCATATATTTT
>.|TRBJ1-2|few|TRBV2
CASSASGAGGYTF
TGTGCCAGCAGTGCTTCAGGGGCGGGTGGCTACACCTTC
>.|TRBJ2-5|many|TRBV2
CASSRDRQETQYF
TGTGCCAGCAGCCGCGACAGACAAGAGACCCAGTACTTC
>.|TRBJ1-3|.|TRBV20-1
CSARGEFGGNTIYF
TGCAGTGCTAGAGGGGAATTCGGCGGAAACACCATATATTTT
>.|TRBJ2-5|many|TRBV18
CASSPPDGETQYF
TGTGCCAGCTCACCACCCGACGGAGAGACCCAGTACTTC
>.|TRBJ1-1|many|TRBV20-1
CSAGPSTEAFF
TGCAGTGCTGGACCCAGCACTGAAGCTTTCTTT
>TRBD1|TRBJ1-4|many|TRBV20-1
CSARSRGGTNEKLFF
TGCAGTGCTAGATCCAGGGGGGGAACTAATGAAAAACTGTTTTTT
>.|TRBJ1-4|.|TRBV7-9
CASSSPEGRRNEKLFF
TGTGCCAGCAGCTCCCCGGAGGGCCGGAGAAATGAAAAACTGTTTTTT
>TRBD1|TRBJ2-6|few|TRBV12-3/TRBV12-4
CASSVGTVPGANVLTF
TGTGCCAGCAGTGTAGGGACAGTCCCTGGGGCCAACGTCCTGACTTTC
>TRBD1|TRBJ1-2|.|TRBV5-1
CASSPGGQGRGGHGYTF
TGCGCCAGCAGCCCTGGGGGACAGGGTAGAGGAGGGCATGGCTACACCTTC
>.|TRBJ1-5|.|TRBV4-2
CASSQEAGTSNQPQHF
TGTGCCAGCAGCCAAGAGGCGGGGACTTCCAATCAGCCCCAGCATTTT
>.|TRBJ1-1|many|TRBV29-1
CSVEEEVPEAFF
TGCAGCGTTGAGGAGGAGGTCCCTGAAGCTTTCTTT
>.|TRBJ1-1|many|TRBV6-5
CASSYRLNTEAFF
TGTGCCAGCAGTTACAGACTGAACACTGAAGCTTTCTTT
>TRBD2|TRBJ2-1|.|TRBV5-8
CASSIRTSGGWYEQFF
TGTGCCAGCAGCATCCGGACTAGCGGGGGGTGGTATGAGCAGTTCTTC
>TRBD2|TRBJ2-3|many|TRBV29-1
CSVEDLGGTSTDTQYF
TGCAGCGTTGAAGATCTGGGGGGGACTAGCACAGATACGCAGTATTTT
>TRBD1|TRBJ1-3|.|TRBV11-2
CASSLGTGSQGTIYF
TGTGCCAGCAGCTTAGGGACAGGGTCCCAGGGCACCATATATTTT
>TRBD1|TRBJ2-7|few|TRBV4-2
CASSLGTGVSYEQYF
TGTGCCAGCAGCCTCGGGACAGGGGTCTCCTACGAGCAGTACTTC
>.|TRBJ1-5|.|TRBV12-3/TRBV12-4
CASSLAGFSSEPQHF
TGTGCCAGCAGTTTAGCGGGGTTTTCATCGGAGCCCCAGCATTTT
>.|TRBJ1-4|few|TRBV2
CASSKRQAGIEKLFF
TGTGCCAGCAGCAAGCGACAGGCGGGAATAGAAAAACTGTTTTTT
>.|TRBJ1-4|many|TRBV18
CASSPFGGTNEKLFF
TGTGCCAGCTCACCGTTCGGGGGAACTAATGAAAAACTGTTTTTT
>TRBD1|TRBJ2-1|few|TRBV5-1
CASSLGTGVLEQFF
TGCGCCAGCAGCTTGGGGACAGGGGTCCTAGAGCAGTTCTTC
>TRBD2|TRBJ2-7|.|TRBV7-2
CASSYSTSGGGYEQYF
TGTGCCAGCAGCTATTCGACTAGCGGGGGAGGGTACGAGCAGTACTTC
>.|TRBJ1-6|few|TRBV14
CASSHSGLYNSPLHF
TGTGCCAGCAGCCACAGTGGACTCTATAATTCACCCCTCCACTTT
>.|TRBJ1-5|few|TRBV2
CASSALELKNQPQHF
TGTGCCAGCAGTGCTTTGGAGCTAAAAAATCAGCCCCAGCATTTT
>TRBD1|TRBJ1-6|many|TRBV20-1
CSANYRGGESSPLHF
TGCAGTGCTAACTACAGGGGTGGGGAGAGTTCACCCCTCCACTTT
>.|TRBJ1-1|few|TRBV2
CASRIGRNTEAFF
TGTGCCAGCAGGATCGGCAGGAACACTGAAGCTTTCTTT
>.|TRBJ2-2|once|TRBV19
CATMGNRDSNTGELFF
TGTGCCACCATGGGTAACAGGGATAGTAACACCGGGGAGCTGTTTTTT
>TRBD1|TRBJ2-6|many|TRBV2
CASSETGGSYSGANVLTF
TGTGCCAGCAGTGAAACAGGGGGCTCCTACTCTGGGGCCAACGTCCTGACTTTC
>TRBD2|TRBJ2-1|many|TRBV19
CASSTQPTSGPYNEQFF
TGTGCCAGTAGTACCCAGCCGACTAGCGGCCCCTACAATGAGCAGTTCTTC
>.|TRBJ2-7|many|TRBV7-9
CASSLSRDPGKQYF
TGTGCCAGCAGCTTATCAAGGGACCCTGGGAAGCAGTACTTC
>.|TRBJ2-2|many|TRBV7-9
CAMTGQPGELFF
TGTGCCATGACAGGACAACCCGGGGAGCTGTTTTTT
>TRBD1|TRBJ2-6|few|TRBV7-9
CASSFWTGPGANVLTF
TGTGCCAGCAGCTTTTGGACAGGGCCGGGGGCCAACGTCCTGACTTTC
>.|TRBJ2-3|many|TRBV9
CASSVGNSFTDTQYF
TGTGCCAGCAGCGTAGGAAACAGCTTCACAGATACGCAGTATTTT
>.|TRBJ2-3|many|TRBV29-1
CSVAETGTDTQYF
TGCAGCGTTGCTGAGACCGGCACAGATACGCAGTATTTT
>.|TRBJ2-1|.|TRBV3-1
CASSQDNYNEQFF
TGTGCCAGCAGCCAAGACAATTACAATGAGCAGTTCTTC
>.|TRBJ1-3|.|TRBV7-9
CASSPGAPGNTIYF
TGTGCCAGCAGCCCCGGGGCCCCTGGAAACACCATATATTTT
>.|TRBJ2-1|few|TRBV2
CASSEGTLGFNEQFF
TGTGCCAGCAGTGAAGGAACCTTGGGATTTAATGAGCAGTTCTTC
>TRBD2|TRBJ2-5|many|TRBV6-2/TRBV6-3
CASSQQERGLQETQYF
TGTGCCAGCAGCCAACAAGAGCGGGGACTTCAAGAGACCCAGTACTTC
>TRBD1|TRBJ1-2|many|TRBV10-2
CASSVPEPKTGTGLLYGYTF
TGCGCCAGCAGTGTTCCAGAGCCCAAAACCGGGACAGGGTTACTCTATGGCTACACCTTC